The rows below give T cell receptor beta chains drawn from one sample of a study of cytomegalovirus exposure and HLA in healthy donors. Only in-frame clones appear in the TCRdb table, and some are missing; sequencing was by immunoSEQ multiplex PCR. Of 150,000 to 200,000 clones listed, around 80% are singletons. What was sequenced was PBMCs. These receptor sequences come from a male donor in good health and CMV-seropositive. CDR3s include the opening cysteine and the closing phenylalanine or tryptophan. The D gene is left open where the match is weak. Not all rows give a size; the values are once, few, many and, for expanded clones, a class.

J gene,V gene,clone size,D gene,CDR3 DNA,CDR3 protein
TRBJ2-1,TRBV7-8,once,.,TGTGCCAGCAGCTCCCCGGAGGGGTATGGGCAGTTCTTC,CASSSPEGYGQFF
TRBJ2-5,TRBV27,.,TRBD1,TGTGCCAGCAGTTCGGGACAGGGGTCGGTAGAGACCCAGTACTTC,CASSSGQGSVETQYF
TRBJ2-6,TRBV7-3,.,TRBD2,TGTGCCAGCAGCTCATCTGGACTAGCGACTTACTCTGGGGCCAACGTCCTGACTTTC,CASSSSGLATYSGANVLTF
TRBJ2-7,TRBV29-1,.,.,TGCAGCGCCCGGACACCTACCTACGAGCAGTACTTC,CSARTPTYEQYF
TRBJ1-5,TRBV7-9,.,.,TGTGCCAGCAGTCGGACAGATAGCAATCAGCCCCAGCATTTT,CASSRTDSNQPQHF
TRBJ2-7,TRBV21-1,few,.,TGTGCCACCGGGAGGGTGGACCCATCCTACGAGCAGTACTTC,CATGRVDPSYEQYF
TRBJ1-2,TRBV7-9,.,TRBD1,TGTGCCAGCACCCTAAACGCCCAGGGGGACGGCTACACCTTC,CASTLNAQGDGYTF
TRBJ2-7,TRBV13,.,TRBD2,TGTGCCACCGCAACGGGAGGGCCTTACGAGCAGTACTTC,CATATGGPYEQYF
TRBJ2-7,TRBV7-9,.,TRBD2,TGTTCCAGCAGCTCGTTCCGGCTAGCGGACGCCTACGAGCAGTACTTC,CSSSSFRLADAYEQYF
TRBJ1-5,TRBV7-9,.,TRBD1,TGTGCCAGCAGTACGGGACAGCCTAATCAGCCCCAGCATTTT,CASSTGQPNQPQHF
TRBJ2-1,TRBV5-4,.,TRBD1,TGTGCCAGCAGCTTGTCCGACAGGGTTTCCTACAATGAGCAGTTCTTC,CASSLSDRVSYNEQFF
TRBJ2-2,TRBV19,.,TRBD2,TGTGCCAGTAGTCTGGGTACGGGGGGCACCGGGGAGCTGTTTTTT,CASSLGTGGTGELFF
TRBJ2-3,TRBV11-3,.,.,TGTGCCAGCAGCTTATATCGGGCAGATACGCAGTATTTT,CASSLYRADTQYF
TRBJ1-1,TRBV11-3,.,.,TGTGCCAGCAGCTTTTCCTTGGCATCTGAAGCTTTCTTT,CASSFSLASEAFF
TRBJ1-2,TRBV11-2,.,TRBD1,TGTGCCAGCAGTCATTCCCGGGACAGGGGGGACTATGGCTACACCTTC,CASSHSRDRGDYGYTF
TRBJ2-3,TRBV4-2,.,TRBD2,TGTGCCAGCAGCCAAGGGAATCCTAGCGGGAGCCCAGATACGCAGTATTTT,CASSQGNPSGSPDTQYF
TRBJ2-2,TRBV29-1,few,TRBD2,TGCAGCGTTGAATTTTCCGGGACTAGAGGGACCGGGGAGCTGTTTTTT,CSVEFSGTRGTGELFF
TRBJ2-2,TRBV2,.,TRBD2,TGTGCCAGCAGTGGAGCGGGAGGGTGGACCGGGGAGCTGTTTTTT,CASSGAGGWTGELFF
TRBJ2-7,TRBV18,.,.,TGCGCCAGCTCACCGAACAGGGAGCAGTACTTC,CASSPNREQYF
TRBJ2-1,TRBV11-3,.,TRBD2,TGTGCCAGCAGCTTACGGCGACTAGCGGGAGGAGATGAGCAGTTCTTC,CASSLRRLAGGDEQFF
TRBJ2-3,TRBV7-2,once,.,TGTGCCAGCAGCTCCATAGCGGATACGCAGTATTTT,CASSSIADTQYF
TRBJ2-2,TRBV20-1,.,.,TGCAGTGCCCGGTTCACCGGGGAGCTGTTTTTT,CSARFTGELFF
TRBJ2-7,TRBV9,.,TRBD2,TGTGCCAGCAGCGAGGGACTAGCGGGAGCCCCCTACGAGCAGTACTTC,CASSEGLAGAPYEQYF
TRBJ2-2,TRBV29-1,.,TRBD1,TGCAGCGTTGAAGTAGTAACAGGGGTCACCGGGGAGCTGTTTTTT,CSVEVVTGVTGELFF
TRBJ2-5,TRBV7-7,.,TRBD1,TGTGCTAGCAGCACCGGGACAGGGGGGTCTCGGGAGACCCAGTACTTC,CASSTGTGGSRETQYF
TRBJ1-6,TRBV28,.,.,TGTGCCAGCAGTTTGGCAGGGTCCAATTCACCCCTCCACTTT,CASSLAGSNSPLHF
TRBJ2-7,TRBV28,.,TRBD2,TGTGCCAGCAGGGGTGGGAGGGAGTACGAGCAGTACTTC,CASRGGREYEQYF
TRBJ1-4,TRBV29-1,.,TRBD1,TGCAGCGTTGAAGAGACAGGGTCAGGCGAAAAACTGTTTTTT,CSVEETGSGEKLFF
TRBJ2-1,TRBV15,.,.,TGTGCCACCAGCCCCCGTGGTCGGGATGAGCAGTTCTTC,CATSPRGRDEQFF
TRBJ1-1,TRBV6-4,few,TRBD1,TGTGCCAGCAAAGAACAGGGGGCCGGGAACACTGAAGCTTTCTTT,CASKEQGAGNTEAFF
TRBJ2-3,TRBV7-2,few,TRBD2,TGTGCCAGCAGCTTGACTAGCCAAGATACGCAGTATTTT,CASSLTSQDTQYF
TRBJ2-7,TRBV7-8,.,TRBD1,TGTGCCAGCAGCCCCCGACGTAAGCAGGGGGTAGACGAGCAGTACTTC,CASSPRRKQGVDEQYF
TRBJ2-5,TRBV10-3,.,TRBD2,TGTGCCATCAGTGGGGTTGGGACTAAAGGGGAGACCCAGTACTTC,CAISGVGTKGETQYF
TRBJ2-1,TRBV5-1,.,TRBD2,TGCGCCAGCAGCCCCCTTAGCGGGAGCTCCTACAATGAGCAGTTCTTC,CASSPLSGSSYNEQFF
TRBJ1-3,TRBV30,.,.,TGTGCCTGGAGTGACAGTAAGCCTGGAAACACCATATATTTT,CAWSDSKPGNTIYF
TRBJ2-1,TRBV11-3,.,TRBD2,TGTGCCAGCAGCTTAGGACTAGCGGGATGGAATGAGCAGTTCTTC,CASSLGLAGWNEQFF
TRBJ2-6,TRBV27,.,.,TGTGCCAGCAGTCCTTCTTCAGGCGGGGCCAACGTCCTGACTTTC,CASSPSSGGANVLTF
TRBJ2-5,TRBV25-1,.,.,TGTGCCAGCATTGGTCAGGTCGGAGAGACCCAGTACTTC,CASIGQVGETQYF
TRBJ2-1,TRBV7-9,once,TRBD2,TGTGCCTGGAGGCCGGGACTAGCGGGAGGAAAAAACAATGAGCAGTTCTTC,CAWRPGLAGGKNNEQFF
TRBJ2-7,TRBV7-8,.,TRBD2,TGTGCCAGCACCATACTAGCGGGAGGCTCCTCCTACGAGCAGTACTTC,CASTILAGGSSYEQYF
TRBJ1-2,TRBV9,.,TRBD1,TGTGCCAGCAGCGTAAGGACAGGGGTTGGCTACACCTTC,CASSVRTGVGYTF
TRBJ2-1,TRBV7-9,.,TRBD2,TGTGCCAGCAGCCCTGGGGGGACTAGCGGGAGCCATGAGCAGTTCTTC,CASSPGGTSGSHEQFF
TRBJ2-1,TRBV10-2,.,.,TGCGCCAGCGAGGGCGGGGCAGGTAATGAGCAGTTCTTC,CASEGGAGNEQFF
TRBJ2-1,TRBV5-4,.,TRBD2,TGTGCCAGCAGCTTAGCTAGCGGATACAATGAGCAGTTCTTC,CASSLASGYNEQFF